The 20 T cell receptor beta chains listed next were all sequenced from one sample in a study of cytomegalovirus exposure and HLA in healthy donors. Use of 60 Vbeta and 13 Jbeta primers characterized the PCR. Sequencing was performed with immunoSEQ multiplex PCR; in TCRdb, only in-frame clones are kept and a portion is missing. The sample lists roughly 58,000 clones; 75% to 85% were seen once. Input material: PBMCs. The receptors stem from a woman aged 40 to 50 in good health and CMV-seronegative.

The chain uses TRBV19 and TRBJ1-6; TRBD1 agrees at 7 bases. V trimming: 8 bases; J trimming: 7 bases; junction bases outside the gene matches: 5. There are 13 residues in the CDR3. CDR1 is LNHDA and CDR2 is SQIVND in the germline V gene (reference sequence). Written as DNA, the CDR3 is TGTGCCAGTGCCGGGACAGCCAATTCACCCCTCCACTTT. Its translation: CASAGTANSPLHF.

V usage is TRBV28 and J usage is TRBJ2-2, with 8 bases identical to TRBD2. V was clipped by 4 bases and J by 3 bases; unmatched bases: 4. Germline lookup yields CDR1 MDHEN and CDR2 SYDVKM. CDR3 length equals 15 residues. The CDR3 coding sequence is TGTGCCAGCAGTTCGGAGCGGGAGCACACCGGGGAGCTGTTTTTT. Its protein product is CASSSEREHTGELFF. The full variable domain, rest sourced from reference TRBV28 and TRBJ2-2, is DVKVTQSSRYLVKRTGEKVFLECVQDMDHENMFWYRQDPGLGLRLIYFSYDVKMKEKGDIPEGYSVSREKKERFSLILESASTNQTSMYLCASSSEREHTGELFFGEGSRLTVL.

This clone was found once. The CDR3 DNA reads TGTGCCAGCAGCTACGGGGGGTACGGAAACACCATATATTTT. It encodes CASSYGGYGNTIYF. The J gene is TRBJ1-3, the V gene TRBV27, with D possibly matching TRBD1 (5 bases). The V and J ends lost 6 bases and 4 bases respectively, with 13 bases between them. The germline CDR1 and CDR2 sequences are MNHEY and SMNVEV (reference sequence). The CDR3 spans 14 residues.

This chain joins TRBV6-6 and TRBJ2-1, with D possibly matching TRBD1 (6 bases). The germline V and J ends were trimmed by 11 bases and 1 base, with 15 bases remaining between them. Germline V lookup: CDR1 MNHNY, CDR2 SVGAGI (reference sequence). This CDR3 has 14 residues. The CDR3 nucleotides are TGTGCCGGCTTTTTAAGGGGGTCCTACAATGAGCAGTTCTTC. This codes for CAGFLRGSYNEQFF.

The chain couples TRBV29-1 to TRBJ1-1, with D tentatively TRBD1 (6 bases). CDR3 length equals 14 residues. Trimming took 2 bases from V and 2 from J, leaving 12 bases between them. Germline loops: CDR1 SQVTM, CDR2 ANQGSEA. This CDR3 reads CSVERGAVNTEAFF. CDR3 in DNA: TGCAGCGTTGAACGGGGGGCAGTAAACACTGAAGCTTTCTTT.

The CDR3 DNA is TGTGCCAGCAGCGAAAACATAAACACCGGGGAGCTGTTTTTT. Translated: CASSENINTGELFF. The genes are TRBV7-9 and TRBJ2-2; no firm D call. Germline CDR1 reads SEHNR; CDR2 reads FQNEAQ (reference sequence). Trimming pared 5 bases from V and 2 bases from J, leaving 9 bases between. The CDR3 is 14 residues long. The full variable domain, its missing parts supplied by reference TRBV7-9 and TRBJ2-2, is DTGVSQNPRHKITKRGQNVTFRCDPISEHNRLYWYRQTLGQGPEFLTYFQNEAQLEKSRLLSDRFSAERPKGSFSTLEIQRTEQGDSAMYLCASSENINTGELFFGEGSRLTVL.

The chain recombines TRBV5-1 with TRBJ2-7; D is uncertain. Per germline, CDR1 SGHRS and CDR2 YFSETQ. Trimming took off 0 bases at V and 6 bases at J, with 10 bases between the two ends. This CDR3 contains 13 residues. CDR3 sequence: CASSLGTLPEQYF. In nucleotides, the CDR3 is TGCGCCAGCAGCTTGGGCACGCTACCCGAGCAGTACTTC. Drawing the rest from reference TRBV5-1 and TRBJ2-7, the complete variable domain is KAGVTQTPRYLIKTRGQQVTLSCSPISGHRSVSWYQQTPGQGLQFLFEYFSETQRNKGNFPGRFSGRQFSNSRSEMNVSTLELGDSALYLCASSLGTLPEQYFGPGTRLTVT.

V is TRBV10-3 and J is TRBJ2-1; 8 bases fit TRBD2. Looked up from germline, CDR1 is ENHRY and CDR2 is SYGVKD. V was clipped by 5 bases and J by 3 bases; unmatched bases: 12. There are 17 residues in the CDR3. The CDR3 loop reads CAISRPTSEGFYNEQFF. Written as DNA, the CDR3 is TGTGCCATCAGTCGGCCGACTAGCGAAGGGTTCTACAATGAGCAGTTCTTC.

V usage is TRBV27 and J usage is TRBJ2-1, with 8 nucleotides matching TRBD2. V lost 7 bases and J lost 6; bases outside the gene matches: 17. The germline V gene encodes CDR1 MNHEY and CDR2 SMNVEV (reference sequence). CDR3 length: 17 amino acids. The CDR3 loop reads CASTGGDPAGEGNEQFF. The CDR3 nucleotides read TGTGCCAGCACCGGGGGGGATCCAGCGGGAGAGGGCAATGAGCAGTTCTTC.

The CDR3 DNA follows: TGCGCCAGCAGTGGTCCCCAAGCGGGAGCTTGGGAGACCCAGTACTTC. Residues: CASSGPQAGAWETQYF. V usage is TRBV10-2 and J usage is TRBJ2-5, with TRBD2 identical over 8 bases. Germline values: CDR1 WSHSY, CDR2 SAAADI. With 4 bases clipped from V and 5 bases from J, the junction kept 12 bases outside the gene matches. The CDR3 contains 16 residues.

This clone came up a few times. The chain employs TRBV5-1 and TRBJ2-1; 8 nucleotides align to TRBD2. J lost 8 bases, V lost 5 bases, and 18 bases had no gene match. Germline values: CDR1 SGHRS, CDR2 YFSETQ. The CDR3 totals 17 residues. Here the CDR3 reads CASRGGGSGVTLDEQFF. The CDR3 region has the DNA TGCGCCAGCAGAGGGGGGGGTAGCGGGGTCACACTAGATGAGCAGTTCTTC.

The chain links TRBV7-9 to TRBJ1-2; TRBD1 aligns across 7 bases. The V and J ends lost 3 bases and 8 bases, in that order; junction bases with no gene match: 12. CDR1 is SEHNR, CDR2 FQNEAQ, per germline (reference sequence). The CDR3 spans 15 residues. CDR3 in amino acids: CASSLPEGASGGYTF. The CDR3 DNA reads TGTGCCAGCAGCTTGCCGGAGGGGGCATCTGGAGGCTACACCTTC.

This sequence joins TRBV5-6 and TRBJ2-2; D is unclear. V dropped 1 base and J dropped 7 bases, with 8 bases sitting between them. Germline-derived CDR1 and CDR2 are SGHDT and YYEEEE. The CDR3 sequence is 13 residues long. The CDR3 bases are TGTGCCAGCAGCTTGAGGTGGAGCGGGGAGCTGTTTTTT. This codes for CASSLRWSGELFF. The entire variable domain, with the rest obtained from reference TRBV5-6 and TRBJ2-2, is as follows: DAGVTQSPTHLIKTRGQQVTLRCSPKSGHDTVSWYQQALGQGPQFIFQYYEEEERQRGNFPDRFSGHQFPNYSSELNVNALLLGDSALYLCASSLRWSGELFFGEGSRLTVL.

A single count supports this clone. The chain couples TRBV9 to TRBJ2-3; 9 bases line up with TRBD2. With 0 bases clipped from V and 2 bases from J, the junction kept 13 bases outside the gene matches. This CDR3 comprises 19 residues. Germline V gives CDR1 SGDLS, CDR2 YYNGEE. As DNA, the CDR3 is TGTGCCAGCAGCGTAGCTGGGCGGGAGGGCCCTCTGGACACAGATACGCAGTATTTT. Translating gives CASSVAGREGPLDTDTQYF.

The chain recombines TRBV10-3 with TRBJ2-1; 9 positions match TRBD2. This CDR3 comprises 19 residues. The germline V gene has CDR1 ENHRY and CDR2 SYGVKD. V shed 0 bases and J 4 bases; nucleotides not matched to a gene: 13. CDR3 in amino acids: CAISESALRTSGHYNEQFF. In nucleotides, the CDR3 is TGTGCCATCAGTGAGTCGGCCCTTCGAACTAGCGGGCATTACAATGAGCAGTTCTTC.

This clone was counted a single time. CDR3 sequence (DNA): TGTGCCAGCAGCCCCCGGGACAGGGGAAGCGAGCAGTACTTC. As protein: CASSPRDRGSEQYF. The chain joins TRBV7-2 to TRBJ2-7; 10 positions agree with TRBD1. CDR3 size: 14 residues. Germline V lookup: CDR1 SGHTA, CDR2 FQGNSA. Trimming took 5 bases from V and 6 from J; bases not matched to a gene: 7.

The chain is built from TRBV29-1 and TRBJ2-2; D gene uncertain. The germline V gene encodes CDR1 SQVTM and CDR2 ANQGSEA. V was shortened by 4 bases and J by 7 bases, with 13 bases between the two germline ends. The CDR3 is made up of 13 amino acids. The CDR3 region is CSVGANELGELFF. The CDR3 DNA follows: TGCAGCGTTGGGGCCAACGAACTCGGGGAGCTGTTTTTT.

The V gene is TRBV9, the J gene TRBJ2-3; 10 bases agree with TRBD1. This CDR3 spans 15 amino acids. Trimming removed 0 bases from V and 4 bases from J; junction bases left unmatched: 2. CDR1 and CDR2 from the germline V gene are SGDLS and YYNGEE. The CDR3 protein is CASSVAGTGADTQYF. CDR3 DNA: TGTGCCAGCAGCGTAGCGGGGACAGGGGCAGATACGCAGTATTTT.

The J gene is TRBJ2-1, the V gene TRBV2; D may be TRBD2 (6 bases). Germline CDR1 SNHLY, CDR2 FYNNEI. Trimming took off 4 bases at V and 8 bases at J, with 15 bases between the two ends. The CDR3 loop spans 14 amino acids. The CDR3 protein is CASSARDFLYEQFF. The CDR3 bases are TGTGCCAGCAGTGCCCGGGACTTCCTTTATGAGCAGTTCTTC.

This chain links TRBV6-6 with TRBJ1-1; D unclear. Germline loops: CDR1 MNHNY, CDR2 SVGAGI (reference sequence). Trimming left V 2 bases short and J 7 bases short, with 5 bases between. The CDR3 consists of 11 residues. In DNA, the CDR3 is TGTGCCAGCAGTTACACTGGTGAAGCTTTCTTT. Amino acids: CASSYTGEAFF.